The 19 T cell receptor beta chains reported below all come from one sample, sequenced in a study of follicular helper T cells after annual influenza vaccination. Sequenced by immunoSEQ multiplex PCR; TCRdb stores in-frame clones only, minus some. The table shows roughly 9,700 clones, with 83% occurring only once. Time point specified: 2015-2016 season, 7 days after influenza vaccination. The specimen was CXCR5- memory CD4+ T cells sorted from blood, collected 7 days after influenza vaccination. The source is an adult who received the influenza vaccine.

This chain uses TRBV6-6 with TRBJ1-3; D ambiguous. V was shortened by 2 bases and J by 4 bases, with 15 bases between the two germline ends. This CDR3 contains 16 residues. Germline-derived CDR1 and CDR2 are MNHNY and SVGAGI (reference sequence). This chain's CDR3 is CASSYAEPSYGNTIYF. The CDR3 region has the DNA TGTGCCAGCAGTTACGCAGAGCCCTCGTACGGAAACACCATATATTTT.

The chain has TRBV6-1 and TRBJ1-4; D ambiguous. Trimming left V 2 bases short and J 5 bases short, with 0 bases between. Germline CDR1 and CDR2: MNHNS and SASEGT. CDR3 length: 11 amino acids. CDR3 loop: CASSENEKLFF. The CDR3 nucleotides are TGTGCCAGCAGTGAAAATGAAAAACTGTTTTTT.

V usage is TRBV2 and J usage is TRBJ1-1, with D uncertain. The length of the CDR3 is 11 residues. V lost 6 bases, J lost 9 bases, and 11 bases lay in between. CDR1 and CDR2 from the germline V gene are SNHLY and FYNNEI. The CDR3 DNA follows: TGTGCCAGCAGCGAGGTAGGCAAAGCTTTCTTT. Its translation is CASSEVGKAFF.

The rearrangement uses TRBV5-1 and TRBJ2-1; 11 nucleotides line up with TRBD2. CDR1 is SGHRS and CDR2 is YFSETQ in the germline V gene. CDR3 length equals 17 residues. Trimming at V came to 7 bases and at J to 4 bases, leaving 13 bases not matched to a gene. As DNA, the CDR3 is TGCGCCAGCTCCTTGGTAGCTAGCGGGGGGCCTTACAATGAGCAGTTCTTC. Encoded protein: CASSLVASGGPYNEQFF.

The chain joins TRBV11-2 to TRBJ2-3; TRBD2 aligns across 9 bases. CDR3 length: 17 residues. V trimming: 4 bases; J trimming: 2 bases; junction bases outside the gene matches: 10. Germline assignment: CDR1 SGHAT and CDR2 FQNNGV. CDR3 amino acids: CASSSGGSGGYTDTQYF. Written as DNA, the CDR3 is TGTGCCAGCAGCTCCGGGGGTAGCGGGGGATACACAGATACGCAGTATTTT.

The V gene is TRBV28, the J gene TRBJ1-5; D ambiguous. Per germline, CDR1 MDHEN and CDR2 SYDVKM. Deletions cut 3 bases from V and 0 bases from J, with 12 bases between. The CDR3 covers 16 residues. CDR3 DNA sequence: TGTGCCAGCAGTTTTCCAAGGTTCTATAGCAATCAGCCCCAGCATTTT. This encodes CASSFPRFYSNQPQHF. The variable domain in full, with the rest retrieved from reference TRBV28 and TRBJ1-5, is DVKVTQSSRYLVKRTGEKVFLECVQDMDHENMFWYRQDPGLGLRLIYFSYDVKMKEKGDIPEGYSVSREKKERFSLILESASTNQTSMYLCASSFPRFYSNQPQHFGDGTRLSIL.

This clone has just a few counts. The chain employs TRBV10-2 and TRBJ2-7, with TRBD1 as a possible D gene (6 bases). V was trimmed by 6 bases and J by 2 bases, leaving 11 bases between them. CDR1 WSHSY and CDR2 SAAADI come from the germline V gene. This CDR3 has 13 amino acids. The CDR3 nucleotides read TGCGCCAGCAGGACAGGTCCGGCCTACGAGCAGTACTTC. Amino acids: CASRTGPAYEQYF.

The rearrangement uses TRBV4-3 and TRBJ1-4; unclear D gene. The germline gives CDR1 LGHNA, CDR2 YSLEER. CDR3 length: 16 amino acids. V gave up 0 bases and J gave up 3 bases, with 11 bases separating them. The CDR3 loop is CASSQEQWTANEKLFF. CDR3 DNA sequence: TGCGCCAGCAGCCAAGAACAGTGGACCGCTAATGAAAAACTGTTTTTT.

The chain employs TRBV11-2 and TRBJ1-4; D is unresolved. This CDR3 has 17 residues. Deletions cut 4 bases from V and 3 bases from J, with 18 bases between. The germline V gene has CDR1 SGHAT and CDR2 FQNNGV. Written as DNA, the CDR3 is TGTGCCAGCAGCTCCTTCAAAGGGAAGAGGTCTAATGAAAAACTGTTTTTT. The encoded protein is CASSSFKGKRSNEKLFF.

The genes are TRBV5-4 and TRBJ2-3; a possible D gene is TRBD2 (7 bases). CDR1 is SGHNT and CDR2 is YYREEE in the germline V gene (reference sequence). Trimming removed 4 bases at V and 5 bases at J, with 14 bases between. The CDR3 sequence is 14 residues long. The CDR3 nucleotides read TGTGCCAGCAGCGACCGGGGGGCGGGAGATACGCAGTATTTT. Residues: CASSDRGAGDTQYF. The variable domain in full, with the rest retrieved from reference TRBV5-4 and TRBJ2-3, is ETGVTQSPTHLIKTRGQQVTLRCSSQSGHNTVSWYQQALGQGPQFIFQYYREEENGRGNFPPRFSGLQFPNYSSELNVNALELDDSALYLCASSDRGAGDTQYFGPGTRLTVL.

The chain couples TRBV7-8 to TRBJ1-5; 9 nucleotides line up with TRBD1. Germline values: CDR1 SGHVS, CDR2 FQNEAQ. After removal of 3 bases from V and 0 bases from J, the junction contained 9 bases not matched to a gene. This CDR3 has 18 residues. The CDR3 nucleotides are TGTGCCAGCAGCTTCTCGGGACAGGGATTATATAGCAATCAGCCCCAGCATTTT. Residues: CASSFSGQGLYSNQPQHF.

V usage is TRBV28 and J usage is TRBJ2-5; D is ambiguous. Trimming stripped 1 base from V and 5 bases from J, with 5 bases between. The CDR3 has 12 residues. CDR1 and CDR2 from the germline V gene are MDHEN and SYDVKM. The CDR3 region has the DNA TGTGCCAGCAGTTTATCTGGGGAGACCCAGTACTTC. Its translation: CASSLSGETQYF.

This clone was detected only a few times. The rearrangement uses TRBV2 and TRBJ1-5, with 7 bases fitting TRBD1. This CDR3 comprises 15 residues. V trimming: 8 bases; J trimming: 5 bases; junction bases outside the gene matches: 12. Germline CDR1 is SNHLY and CDR2 is FYNNEI. The CDR3 bases are TGTGCCAGCGCCGATGGGACAGAAAGATATCAGCCCCAGCATTTT. Amino acids: CASADGTERYQPQHF.

The CDR3 here is CASSRDRVNEQYF. The CDR3, as DNA: TGTGCCAGCAGTCGGGACAGGGTCAACGAGCAGTACTTC. V usage is TRBV6-5 and J usage is TRBJ2-7; TRBD1 aligns across 9 bases. This CDR3 comprises 13 residues. Germline loops: CDR1 MNHEY, CDR2 SVGAGI. V lost 5 bases and J lost 5; bases outside the gene matches: 4.

V gene TRBV2 combines with J gene TRBJ2-3; tentative D call: TRBD1 (6 bases). Germline loops: CDR1 SNHLY, CDR2 FYNNEI. Trimming left V 6 bases short and J 5 bases short, with 12 bases between. The CDR3 runs to 13 residues. CDR3 residues: CASSDRGIDTQYF. The CDR3 region has the DNA TGTGCCAGCAGCGATAGGGGGATAGATACGCAGTATTTT.

The chain employs TRBV30 and TRBJ1-3, with D unclear. Germline V gene sequence: CDR1 GTSNPN, CDR2 SVGIG (reference sequence). Deletions cut 0 bases from V and 0 bases from J, with 6 bases between. CDR3 size: 14 residues. The CDR3: CAWSVHASGNTIYF. CDR3 in DNA: TGTGCCTGGAGTGTACACGCCTCTGGAAACACCATATATTTT.

The rearrangement uses TRBV12-5 and TRBJ2-7, with D possibly matching TRBD1 (6 bases). Germline V gene data show CDR1 as LGHNT and CDR2 as FRNRAP. The CDR3 is 15 residues long. The V end was cut by 5 bases, the J end by 5 bases, with 19 bases between. CDR3 sequence: CASGISQANRDEQYF. CDR3 in DNA: TGTGCTAGTGGTATCTCACAGGCAAACAGGGACGAGCAGTACTTC.

The chain recombines TRBV7-9 with TRBJ1-5; D remains ambiguous. V gave up 5 bases and J gave up 0 bases, with 11 bases separating them. The CDR3 consists of 15 residues. The germline gives CDR1 SEHNR, CDR2 FQNEAQ (reference sequence). DNA for the CDR3: TGTGCCAGCAGCCCCGGGCCGAATAGCAATCAGCCCCAGCATTTT. Translating it yields CASSPGPNSNQPQHF.

This chain connects TRBV7-3 to TRBJ2-1, with D unresolved. This CDR3 has 15 residues. Per the germline V gene, CDR1 is SGHTA and CDR2 is FQGTGA. The germline V and J ends were trimmed by 1 base and 3 bases, with 10 bases remaining between them. The DNA for the CDR3 is TGTGCCAGCAGCTTAATAGACACAGACTACAATGAGCAGTTCTTC. Protein sequence: CASSLIDTDYNEQFF.